This T cell receptor beta chain was recovered during a study of cytomegalovirus exposure and HLA in healthy donors. Background on the study: In a later analysis, the roughly 120 validation repertoires were reported to have used the same platform as the roughly 600 first-cohort repertoires.

Per germline, CDR1 SEHNR and CDR2 FQNEAQ (reference sequence). J gave up 3 bases and V 0 bases, and 7 bases lay outside the gene matches. This CDR3 region has 16 residues. On this clone itself: What it recognizes is unknown.

Findings and limits, study-wide: According to a subsequent analysis, TCR clusters from the first cohort were inclined to appear together in the 120 validation repertoires. According to reports, the classifier identified cytomegalovirus status with high specificity and sensitivity.

Generated by immunoSEQ multiplex PCR, the TCRdb table keeps only in-frame clones and is missing some. The sample shows 220,000 or so clones, 90% to 95% of them seen only once. The sequence derives from a woman between 18 and 30 years old in good health and CMV-seronegative. The sample was PBMCs. The chain carries TRBV7-9 and TRBJ1-2, with 7 bases aligning to TRBD1. The CDR3 is CASSLALGRGDYGYTF. The CDR3 DNA is TGTGCCAGCAGCTTAGCGCTGGGCAGGGGGGACTATGGCTACACCTTC.